This TCR beta chain was identified during a study of T cells after yellow fever vaccination. Points from the study as a whole: Shared CD4/CD8 clonotypes were a small share, likely from convergent recombination.

CDR1 is KGHSH and CDR2 is LQKENI in the germline V gene. V was clipped by 3 bases and J by 2 bases; unmatched bases: 6. The CDR3 consists of 15 residues. TCRdb re-called the 5' RACE reads with MiXCR, one entry per CDR3 protein. There are some 320,000 distinct CDR3 sequences in the sample; approximately 9% occur only once, and over 15% lies in the top ten. In this sample, this clonotype turned up many times. Antigen unknown. The starting material was PBMCs, obtained on the day of the first yellow fever vaccination. The chain employs TRBV18 and TRBJ2-7; 8 bases align to TRBD2. The receptor was derived from a man between 18 and 29 years old who received the YFV17D yellow fever vaccine. The DNA for the CDR3 is TGTGCCAGCTCACCCACGGGGGGGACGACCTACGAGCAGTACTTC. This encodes CASSPTGGTTYEQYF.